What follows are 32 T cell receptor beta chains derived from one specimen sequenced in a study. Using its own MiXCR run on the reads, TCRdb lists one record per CDR3 protein. Of 15,000 or so distinct CDR3 sequences listed, around 34% are singletons. Sequenced sample: blood. These receptors originate from a human donor.

This clonotype was detected ten times or more. The J gene is TRBJ2-1, the V gene TRBV6-2 or TRBV6-3; 7 nucleotides align to TRBD2. With 6 bases clipped from V and 8 bases from J, the junction kept 4 bases outside the gene matches. The CDR3 runs to 12 residues. Germline V CDR1 and CDR2: MNHEY, SVGEGT. DNA for the CDR3: TGTGCCAGCAGAACGAGCGGGGATGAGCAGTTCTTC. It encodes CASRTSGDEQFF.

The genes are TRBV12-3 or TRBV12-4 and TRBJ1-5; D gene unclear. The CDR3 extends over 15 amino acids. The germline V and J ends were trimmed by 5 bases and 11 bases, with 22 bases remaining between them. DNA of the CDR3: TGTGCCAGCAGTCTGACTAGCGGGTTGCAAGAGACCCAGCATTTT. This encodes CASSLTSGLQETQHF.

As concerns this clonotype: A junction boundary mismatches the germline segment, possibly from a read error. The chain carries TRBV4-3 and TRBJ2-2; perhaps TRBD2 as D (5 bases). Germline V gene sequence: CDR1 LGHNA, CDR2 YSLEER. This CDR3 region has 13 residues. CDR3 region: CASSQDRTGEPFF. For the CDR3, the DNA is TGCGCCAGCAGCCAAGATCGGACCGGGGAGCCGTTTTTT.

This clonotype is medium-sized. The chain has TRBV29-1 and TRBJ1-1, with TRBD1 identical over 8 bases. The V gene end was trimmed by 7 bases and the J gene end by 4 bases; junction bases not matched to a gene: 2. Germline V lookup: CDR1 SQVTM, CDR2 ANQGSEA. This CDR3 is built from 11 residues. The CDR3 loop reads CSGGTGTEAFF. CDR3 DNA: TGCAGCGGGGGGACAGGCACTGAAGCTTTCTTT.

V usage is TRBV4-2 and J usage is TRBJ2-1; the match to TRBD2 covers 14 bases. The CDR3 covers 17 residues. Germline CDR1 is LGHNA and CDR2 is YNFKEQ. Trimming at V came to 0 bases and at J to 7 bases, leaving 5 bases not matched to a gene. CDR3 DNA sequence: TGTGCCAGCAGCCAAGACCCGGGACTAGCGGGAGTAAATGAGCAGTTCTTC. This encodes CASSQDPGLAGVNEQFF.

In regard to this clonotype: This sequence may be a read error, since a much larger clone differs from it by one base. The chain employs TRBV6-2 or TRBV6-3 and TRBJ2-5, with 9 positions matching TRBD1. Germline V gene lookup returns CDR1 MNHEY and CDR2 SVGEGT. The CDR3 spans 17 residues. CDR3 sequence: CASSYPVQGALVETRYF. The CDR3 DNA is TGTGCCAGCAGTTACCCCGTACAGGGGGCCTTGGTAGAGACCCGGTACTTC.

Regarding this clonotype: Given a much more abundant clone one base away, this may be a read error. The chain couples TRBV5-1 to TRBJ2-1, with 8 nucleotides matching TRBD2. Germline V lookup: CDR1 SGHRS, CDR2 YFSETQ. The CDR3 is 17 residues long. V shed 4 bases and J 0 bases; nucleotides not matched to a gene: 9. Here the CDR3 DNA reads TGCGCCAGCAGCCCGAACCTTAGCGGGATCTCCTACAATGAGCAGTTCTTC. Its protein is CASSPNLSGISYNEQFF.

The CDR3 DNA reads TGTGCCAGCAGCCAAGGATCGGAGGGGTATGGCTACACCTTC. This encodes CASSQGSEGYGYTF. This chain links TRBV4-2 with TRBJ1-2, with D perhaps matching TRBD1 (5 bases). V was trimmed by 1 base and J by 5 bases, leaving 11 bases between them. The CDR3 contains 14 residues. Germline CDR1 and CDR2: LGHNA and YNFKEQ.

This clonotype has only one observation. The chain has TRBV6-2 or TRBV6-3 and TRBJ2-3, with D tentatively TRBD1 (6 bases). V was shortened by 6 bases and J by 0 bases, with 13 bases between the two germline ends. The CDR3 contains 15 residues. Germline lookup yields CDR1 MNHEY and CDR2 SVGEGT. CDR3 bases: TGTGCCAGCAGATTACAGGGCGTGAGCACAGATACGCAGTATTTT. The encoded protein is CASRLQGVSTDTQYF.

This clonotype was detected a few times. The gene calls are TRBV4-2 and TRBJ2-7; tentative D call: TRBD2 (6 bases). CDR3 length equals 19 residues. Trimming stripped 6 bases from V and 0 bases from J, with 27 bases between. Germline values: CDR1 LGHNA, CDR2 YNFKEQ. CDR3 protein: CASSSISGRHGGSSYEQYF. The CDR3, as DNA: TGTGCCAGCAGTTCGATAAGCGGCCGCCATGGAGGGAGCTCCTACGAGCAGTACTTC.

This clonotype has a count of ten or more. The V gene is TRBV4-3, the J gene TRBJ2-6; the D gene is possibly TRBD1 (5 bases). This CDR3 is built from 17 residues. V lost 0 bases, J lost 0 bases, and 9 bases lay in between. Per the germline V gene, CDR1 is LGHNA and CDR2 is YSLEER. CDR3 loop: CASSQDSRVSGANVLTF. The CDR3 DNA reads as TGCGCCAGCAGCCAAGATTCCAGGGTCTCTGGGGCCAACGTCCTGACTTTC.

The rearrangement uses TRBV4-3 and TRBJ2-7; no clear D. CDR3 length: 15 residues. V lost 0 bases and J lost 3, with 12 bases in between. The germline V gene encodes CDR1 LGHNA and CDR2 YSLEER. The CDR3 reads CASSQDVSEDYEQYF. The CDR3 DNA follows: TGCGCCAGCAGCCAAGATGTGAGCGAGGACTACGAGCAGTACTTC.

The J gene is TRBJ1-1, the V gene TRBV4-1; perhaps TRBD1 as D (6 bases). Judging by the DNA end, TRBJ1-6 fits better; the J call may be wrong. This CDR3 is built from 15 residues. CDR1 is MGHRA and CDR2 is YSYEKL in the germline V gene. The CDR3 nucleotides read TGCGCCAGCAGCCAAGAGCAGGGGATTAATCAGCCCCTCCACTTT. Its translation: CASSQEQGINQPLHF.

The CDR3 protein is CASSSGTGGHTEAFF. The CDR3 nucleotides read TGTGCCAGCAGCTCGGGGACAGGGGGACACACTGAAGCTTTCTTT. The gene calls are TRBV7-1 and TRBJ1-1; TRBD1 matches at 11 bases. TRBV7-1 is an ORF, with its function uncertain. This CDR3 has 15 residues. J lost 3 bases, V lost 3 bases, and 3 bases had no gene match.

V gene TRBV5-1 combines with J gene TRBJ1-2; 7 bases align to TRBD1. The V segment lost 3 bases and the J segment 5 bases; nucleotides outside the gene matches: 7. This CDR3 has 14 amino acids. Germline CDR1 and CDR2: SGHRS and YFSETQ. CDR3 DNA: TGCGCCAGCAGCTGGAGACAGGGCCGGTATGGCTACACCTTC. Translation: CASSWRQGRYGYTF.

This clonotype was seen only a few times. This rearrangement joins TRBV20-1 to TRBJ1-5; D is perhaps TRBD1 (5 bases). CDR3 length equals 15 residues. The ends were cut back, 1 base at V and 0 bases at J, with 10 bases in the middle. Germline CDR1 DFQATT, CDR2 SNEGSKA (reference sequence). The CDR3 nucleotides read TGCAGTGCTAGAGGGGACGGCGATAGCAATCAGCCCCAGCATTTT. This translates into CSARGDGDSNQPQHF.

The rearrangement joins TRBV4-3 to TRBJ1-2, with D tentatively TRBD1 (5 bases). CDR3 length: 14 amino acids. V was pared by 0 bases and J by 5 bases, with 10 bases between. Germline lookup yields CDR1 LGHNA and CDR2 YSLEER. CDR3 loop: CASSQDIKGYGYTF. The CDR3 DNA is TGCGCCAGCAGCCAAGACATAAAGGGGTATGGCTACACCTTC.

This clonotype is labeled medium-sized. The chain has TRBV4-3 and TRBJ1-1, with 9 bases that match TRBD1. With 4 bases clipped from V and 4 bases from J, the junction kept 4 bases outside the gene matches. The CDR3 has 14 amino acids. Germline CDR1 LGHNA, CDR2 YSLEER. DNA of the CDR3: TGCGCCAGCAGCCCGGGACAGGGAGGCACTGAAGCTTTCTTT. Residues: CASSPGQGGTEAFF.

This chain joins TRBV4-1 and TRBJ2-1, with D possibly TRBD2 on 9 matching bases. CDR1 is MGHRA, CDR2 YSYEKL, per germline. The CDR3 consists of 18 residues. V was pared by 0 bases and J by 7 bases, with 22 bases between. This CDR3 reads CASSQDLSSGTGINEQFF. In DNA, the CDR3 is TGCGCCAGCAGCCAAGACCTATCTAGCGGGACAGGTATTAATGAGCAGTTCTTC.

As for this clonotype: A read error may be the cause here, since a much bigger clone is one base away. The chain employs TRBV20-1 and TRBJ2-1, with 8 positions matching TRBD1. This CDR3 contains 14 residues. J gave up 10 bases and V 0 bases, and 8 bases lay outside the gene matches. CDR1 is DFQATT and CDR2 is SNEGSKA in the germline V gene (reference sequence). CDR3 protein: CSARDIQGAGEQFF. The CDR3 region has the DNA TGCAGTGCTAGAGATATCCAGGGGGCGGGCGAGCAGTTCTTC.

This clonotype came up many times. DNA of the CDR3: TGCGCCAGCAGCCAAGAAAGGACTAGCAATCAGCCCCAGCATTTT. Protein product: CASSQERTSNQPQHF. This sequence joins TRBV4-3 and TRBJ1-5; D is undetermined. In germline, CDR1 is LGHNA, CDR2 YSLEER. This CDR3 spans 15 amino acids. Trimming took off 0 bases at V and 0 bases at J, with 6 bases between the two ends.

By its share, this clonotype is medium-sized. This chain's CDR3 is CSVDRNMNTEAFF. The CDR3 DNA follows: TGCAGCGTTGACCGGAATATGAACACTGAAGCTTTCTTT. The chain recombines TRBV29-1 with TRBJ1-1; unclear D gene. Germline V lookup: CDR1 SQVTM, CDR2 ANQGSEA. CDR3 length: 13 residues. V was cut by 3 bases and J by 0 bases, with 8 bases left in between.

The sample holds many counts of this clonotype. The V and J genes are TRBV18 and TRBJ2-1; 7 bases are shared with TRBD2. The V gene end was trimmed by 0 bases and the J gene end by 7 bases; junction bases not matched to a gene: 9. This CDR3 contains 16 residues. Looked up from germline, CDR1 is KGHSH and CDR2 is LQKENI. CDR3 in DNA: TGTGCCAGCTCACCACCACGACTAGCAACGGGAAATGAGCAGTTCTTC. This translates into CASSPPRLATGNEQFF.

Sample share makes this clonotype medium-sized (0.01 to 0.1%). J is TRBJ1-3 and V is TRBV29-1; maybe TRBD1 (5 bases). V was trimmed by 4 bases and J by 0 bases, leaving 10 bases between them. Germline CDR1 reads SQVTM; CDR2 reads ANQGSEA. The CDR3 runs 14 residues. This chain's CDR3 is CSVVGHRSGNTIYF. The CDR3 nucleotides are TGCAGCGTTGTCGGACACCGCTCTGGAAACACCATATATTTT.

This clonotype was observed at least ten times. The chain couples TRBV29-1 to TRBJ2-7; 11 bases line up with TRBD2. Germline V gene sequence: CDR1 SQVTM, CDR2 ANQGSEA. The J segment lost 5 bases and the V segment lost 4 bases, leaving 10 bases of the junction unmatched. This CDR3 contains 15 residues. CDR3 nucleotides: TGCAGCGTTGGAACTAGCGGGAGTCGAACCCACGAGCAGTACTTC. This translates into CSVGTSGSRTHEQYF.

In this sample, this clonotype turned up many times. CDR3 sequence reads: CASSQERGRAGDTEAFF. The CDR3 DNA sequence: TGCGCCAGCAGCCAAGAGAGGGGAAGGGCAGGGGATACTGAAGCTTTCTTT. The V gene is TRBV4-3, the J gene TRBJ1-1; D perhaps matches TRBD1 (6 bases). This CDR3 comprises 17 residues. Germline V lookup: CDR1 LGHNA, CDR2 YSLEER. V dropped 0 bases and J dropped 5 bases, with 19 bases sitting between them.

Judged by abundance, this clonotype is medium-sized. This chain joins TRBV20-1 and TRBJ1-1; D perhaps matches TRBD1 (5 bases). The V end lost 3 bases, the J end lost 2 bases, and 13 bases lay between the germline ends. The germline V gene has CDR1 DFQATT and CDR2 SNEGSKA (reference sequence). The CDR3 has 14 residues. CDR3 protein: CSARDAGRNTEAFF. The CDR3 DNA follows: TGCAGTGCTAGGGATGCAGGGAGAAACACTGAAGCTTTCTTT.

This clonotype was seen a handful of times. The chain couples TRBV4-2 to TRBJ2-2; no firm D call. Germline lookup yields CDR1 LGHNA and CDR2 YNFKEQ. With 3 bases removed from V and 3 bases from J, the gap between germline ends came to 17 bases. The length of the CDR3 is 17 residues. CDR3 coding DNA: TGTGCCAGCAGCCAGGATCAAAGGAGTGCCTACACCGGGGAGCTGTTTTTT. Its protein is CASSQDQRSAYTGELFF.

The chain uses TRBV29-1 and TRBJ2-5, with a tentative D call TRBD2 (6 bases). CDR3 length: 14 residues. CDR1 is SQVTM and CDR2 is ANQGSEA in the germline V gene. The V and J ends lost 7 bases and 2 bases respectively, with 17 bases between them. CDR3 protein: CSGSAGTWQETQYF. The CDR3 coding sequence is TGCAGCGGATCGGCGGGAACGTGGCAAGAGACCCAGTACTTC. The complete variable domain, with remaining parts taken from reference TRBV29-1 and TRBJ2-5, reads SAVISQKPSRDICQRGTSLTIQCQVDSQVTMMFWYRQQPGQSLTLIATANQGSEATYESGFVIDKFPISRPNLTFSTLTVSNMSPEDSSIYLCSGSAGTWQETQYFGPGTRLLVL.

A remark on this clonotype: One base away lies a much larger clone, so this may be a sequencing read error. This chain connects TRBV4-3 to TRBJ1-4, with D possibly being TRBD1 (6 bases). Germline lookup yields CDR1 LGHNA and CDR2 YSLEER. The CDR3 loop spans 15 amino acids. Here the CDR3 reads CTSSHRQAFNEKLFF. The CDR3 coding sequence is TGCACCAGCAGCCACCGACAGGCGTTTAATGAAAAACTGTTTTTT.

To note about this clonotype: The limits of the CDR3 on the DNA are not certain, so only TCRdb's listed CDR3 is given. The chain carries TRBV4-1 and TRBJ2-5; the DNA was not compared with TRBD1, the D call given in the table. Ends included, the CDR3 has 20 residues. Germline V gene lookup returns CDR1 MGHRA and CDR2 YSYEKL. CDR3 sequence: CASSPFTQTGELFFGGTQYF.

This clonotype was seen many times. The chain links TRBV4-3 to TRBJ2-1, with TRBD2 matching over 14 bases. V dropped 4 bases and J dropped 1; count of bases not matched to a gene: 9. The CDR3 has 19 residues. The germline CDR1 and CDR2 sequences are LGHNA and YSLEER. CDR3 protein: CASSPGTSGRIQSYNEQFF. Here the CDR3 DNA reads TGCGCCAGCAGCCCCGGGACTAGCGGGAGAATTCAGTCCTACAATGAGCAGTTCTTC.